These T cell receptor beta chains were read from a single sample in a study of CD8 T cells in ankylosing spondylitis. TCRdb passed the 5' RACE reads through MiXCR, listing each CDR3 protein once. The data contain tens of thousands of distinct CDR3 sequences, around 3% of them singletons. Sequenced input: blood, either unsorted or a sorted T cell fraction (not recorded which). The source is a male donor with ankylosing spondylitis or in good health (not recorded which). Both conserved end residues are part of each CDR3. D genes are given only for firm matches. Size tells how often a clone was seen (once, few, many) or the class of an expanded clone, and some rows leave it out.

>TRBJ1-2|TRBV9|NA|many
TGTGCCAGCAGCATGGGGGGGGATGGCTACACCTTC
CASSMGGDGYTF
>TRBJ2-1|TRBV9|TRBD2|many
TGTGCCAGCAGCGCCACTAGCGCCCGAGAGCAGTTCTTC
CASSATSAREQFF
>TRBJ1-2|TRBV9|NA|many
TGTGCCAGCAGCGTCTCACCGGGGGCGAGCTATGGCTACACCTTC
CASSVSPGASYGYTF
>TRBJ1-6|TRBV9|NA|many
TGTGCCAGCAGCTCCCTTCGCGGGGGATATAATTCACCCCTCCACTTT
CASSSLRGGYNSPLHF
>TRBJ2-5|TRBV9|NA|many
TGTGCCAGCAGCGTAGGCGCTAGCAGGGAGACCCAGTACTTC
CASSVGASRETQYF
>TRBJ2-1|TRBV9|NA|many
TGTGCCAGCAGCGTAGATGCCGGACCCTACAATGAGCAGTTCTTC
CASSVDAGPYNEQFF
>TRBJ2-1|TRBV9|NA|many
TGTGCCAGCAGCACAGGGAGGGAATACAATGAGCAGTTCTTC
CASSTGREYNEQFF
>TRBJ1-1|TRBV9|NA|many
TGTGCCAGCAGCGTAGAAGAGTTCACTGAAGCTTTCTTT
CASSVEEFTEAFF
>TRBJ2-5|TRBV9|NA|many
TGTGCCAGCAGCGTAGCGGGGGGCGTAAAGGAGACCCAGTACTTC
CASSVAGGVKETQYF
>TRBJ2-3|TRBV9|NA|many
TGTGCCAGCAGCCCCGGACTGGGAGCAGCGGCAGATACGCAGTATTTT
CASSPGLGAAADTQYF
>TRBJ2-1|TRBV9|TRBD2|many
TGTGCCAGCAGCGCAGTCGGACTAGCGGGAAACAATGAGCAGTTCTTC
CASSAVGLAGNNEQFF
>TRBJ2-3|TRBV9|TRBD2|many
TGTGCCAGCAGCGCTCGGACTAGCGGAGCCACAGATACGCAGTATTTT
CASSARTSGATDTQYF
>TRBJ1-6|TRBV9|NA|many
TGTGCCAGCAGTAACAGGGCGAGCTCCTATAATTCACCCCTCCACTTT
CASSNRASSYNSPLHF
>TRBJ2-1|TRBV9|NA|many
TGTGCCAGCAGCCCTCGGGTGAGGGGCTCCTACAATGAGCAGTTCTTC
CASSPRVRGSYNEQFF
>TRBJ1-1|TRBV9|NA|many
TGTGCCAGCAGCGTAGAAGGGGACACTGAAGCTTTCTTT
CASSVEGDTEAFF
>TRBJ2-2|TRBV9|NA|many
TGTGCCAGCAGCCTGGCGGTTTTCGGGGAGCTGTTTTTT
CASSLAVFGELFF
>TRBJ2-1|TRBV9|TRBD2|many
TGTGCCAGCAGCGGGACTAGCGATTTGAATGAGCAGTTCTTC
CASSGTSDLNEQFF
>TRBJ2-1|TRBV9|TRBD2|many
TGTGCCAGCAGCGTAGGACTAGCGGGGGTGCATGAGCAGTTCTTC
CASSVGLAGVHEQFF
>TRBJ2-1|TRBV9|NA|many
TGTGCCAGCAGCGAGGCACCCGGGAGCAATGAGCAGTTCTTC
CASSEAPGSNEQFF
>TRBJ1-5|TRBV9|TRBD1|many
TGTGCCAGCAGCGTAGGGGGACAGGTTAGTCAGCCCCAGCATTTT
CASSVGGQVSQPQHF
>TRBJ2-2|TRBV9|NA|many
TGTGCCAGCAGCGTAGTGGGGTCCGGGGAGCTGTTTTTT
CASSVVGSGELFF
>TRBJ2-3|TRBV9|TRBD2|many
TGTGCCAGCAGCGCCTCCCTAGCGGGAGGGCCCCCGAGTCGTACAGATACGCAGTATTTT
CASSASLAGGPPSRTDTQYF
>TRBJ2-1|TRBV9|NA|many
TGTGCCAGCAGCGTAGGACGGGCCTATGATTCGGACAATGAGCAGTTCTTC
CASSVGRAYDSDNEQFF
>TRBJ2-3|TRBV9|TRBD1|many
TGTGCCAGCAGCAAGGGGGCTTATTCTAGCACAGATACGCAGTATTTT
CASSKGAYSSTDTQYF
>TRBJ2-5|TRBV9|TRBD1|many
TGTGCCAGCAGCGTATCCGGGACAGGGAGGGAGACCCAGTACTTC
CASSVSGTGRETQYF
>TRBJ2-3|TRBV9|NA|NA
TGTGCCAGCAGTCGCGGGAACACAGATACGCAGTATTTT
CASSRGNTDTQYF
>TRBJ1-6|TRBV9|NA|many
TGTGCCAGCAGTGATCATCAGGGATGGGGGATCTCACCCCTCCACTTT
CASSDHQGWGISPLHF
>TRBJ2-1|TRBV9|NA|many
TGTGCCAGCAGCGTAGTGTGGGGGAATGAGCAGTTCTTC
CASSVVWGNEQFF
>TRBJ2-3|TRBV9|TRBD2|NA
TGTGCCAGCAGCGCGAGCGGGGGGGAGGGAGATACGCAGTATTTT
CASSASGGEGDTQYF
>TRBJ2-2|TRBV9|NA|many
TGTGCCAGCAGCGTAGCAGGGAAGGAGAACACCGGGGAGCTGTTTTTT
CASSVAGKENTGELFF
>TRBJ2-2|TRBV9|NA|many
TGTGCCAGCAGCGGTCAGATCACCGTGGCGACCGGGGAGCTGTTTTTT
CASSGQITVATGELFF
>TRBJ2-3|TRBV9|TRBD2|NA
TGTGTCTGCTGCGTAGGAGCGGGACCCACAGATACGCAGTATTTT
CVCCVGAGPTDTQYF
>TRBJ2-1|TRBV9|TRBD1|many
TGTGCCAGCAGCGTAGGGGACAGGGGCCGGGTCGGCGAGCAGTTCTTC
CASSVGDRGRVGEQFF
>TRBJ2-5|TRBV9|TRBD1|many
TGTGCCAGCAGCGTCCGGGACAGTCCACAAGAGACCCAGTACTTC
CASSVRDSPQETQYF
>TRBJ1-4|TRBV9|TRBD1|many
TGTGCCAGCAGCGTAGCCCCCGGACAGGGAGGAGAAAAACTGTTTTTT
CASSVAPGQGGEKLFF
>TRBJ2-2|TRBV9|TRBD2|many
TGTGCCAGCAGCGTACTGGATACTAGCGGGGCGAACACCGGGGAGCTGTTTTTT
CASSVLDTSGANTGELFF
>TRBJ2-2|TRBV9|NA|few
TGTGCCAGCAGCGTAGGAGGAGCAACCACCGGGGAGCTGTTTTTT
CASSVGGATTGELFF
>TRBJ2-1|TRBV9|NA|many
TGTGCCAGCAGCGTAAACGGTTACAATGAGCAGTTCTTC
CASSVNGYNEQFF
>TRBJ2-3|TRBV9|NA|many
TGTGCCAGCAGCGCTCGATGGACTTCGCATACGCAGTATTTT
CASSARWTSHTQYF
>TRBJ2-1|TRBV9|TRBD2|many
TGTGCCAGCAGCGTAGGACTAGCGGGAGCAGGTAGTGAGCAGTTCTTC
CASSVGLAGAGSEQFF
>TRBJ1-3|TRBV9|NA|many
TGTGCCAGCAGCGTAGTGGCTGGGGGCTACTCTGGAAACACCATATATTTT
CASSVVAGGYSGNTIYF
>TRBJ2-3|TRBV9|NA|many
TGTGCCAGCAGCGTGGGGTGGAACACAGATACGCAGTATTTT
CASSVGWNTDTQYF
>TRBJ2-2|TRBV9|NA|many
TGTGCCAGCAGCCAAGGTGGCTTTCCCGGGCAAGGGGAGCTGTTTTTT
CASSQGGFPGQGELFF
>TRBJ1-6|TRBV9|TRBD1|many
TGTGCCAGCAGCGTACGGACAGGGGAGGATTCACCCCTCCACTTT
CASSVRTGEDSPLHF
>TRBJ1-5|TRBV9|NA|NA
TGTGCCAGCAGCGCACAGGACGGGCAGCCCCAGCATTTT
CASSAQDGQPQHF
>TRBJ1-1|TRBV9|NA|many
TGTGCCAGCAGCCCAGAATCGACGGGGAACACTGAAGCTTTCTTT
CASSPESTGNTEAFF
>TRBJ2-3|TRBV9|NA|many
TGTGCCAGCAGCTCACGCCCCCCGGGAACGGGCCGCACAGATACGCAGTATTTT
CASSSRPPGTGRTDTQYF
>TRBJ2-1|TRBV9|NA|many
TGTGCCAGCACCAAAGGGCGAGACAATGAGCAGTTCTTC
CASTKGRDNEQFF
>TRBJ2-2|TRBV9|TRBD2|many
TGTGCCAGCAGCTCACAGACTAGCAGAAACACCGGGGAGCTGTTTTTT
CASSSQTSRNTGELFF
>TRBJ2-2|TRBV9|NA|NA
TGTGCCAGCAGCGTAATGGGGTCTGACGGGGAGCTGTTTTTT
CASSVMGSDGELFF
>TRBJ1-2|TRBV9|TRBD1|many
TGTGCCAGCAGCGTAGACACAGGGGGAGGAAACTATGGCTACACCTTC
CASSVDTGGGNYGYTF
>TRBJ2-1|TRBV9|TRBD1|many
TGTGCCAGCAGCCCTGGACAGGCCACAGGGGAGCAGTTCTTC
CASSPGQATGEQFF
>TRBJ2-2|TRBV9|NA|many
TGTGCCAGCAGCGTGGCAGGGACTGGCGCCGGGGAGCTGTTTTTT
CASSVAGTGAGELFF
>TRBJ2-3|TRBV9|NA|many
TGTGCCAGCAGCGCCCCGACTCGCGGGCGCACAGATACGCAGTATTTT
CASSAPTRGRTDTQYF
>TRBJ1-2|TRBV9|TRBD1|many
TGTGCCAGCACCGAAGGACAGGGGGCGTTCTATGGCTACACCTTC
CASTEGQGAFYGYTF
>TRBJ2-5|TRBV9|NA|many
TGTGCCAGCAGCGTATCTTCCGCTCACAGACTCCAAGAGACCCAGTACTTC
CASSVSSAHRLQETQYF
>TRBJ2-1|TRBV9|NA|many
TGTGCCAGCAGCGTGGGACGGGGCTCCTACAATGAGCAGTTCTTC
CASSVGRGSYNEQFF
>TRBJ2-1|TRBV9|TRBD2|many
TGTGCCAGCAGCGTAGGTGCTAGCGGAAACAATGAGCAGTTCTTC
CASSVGASGNNEQFF
>TRBJ2-1|TRBV9|NA|many
TGTGCCAGCAGCGTAGGTCATAGCTCCTACAATGAGCAGTTCTTC
CASSVGHSSYNEQFF
>TRBJ1-5|TRBV9|NA|many
TGTGCCAGCAGCGTGTCGTTAGATAGCAATCAGCCCCAGCATTTT
CASSVSLDSNQPQHF